This TCR beta chain was recovered during a study of siplizumab effects on memory and regulatory T cells (dated by TCRdb to between 2017 and 2020). A note on the overall study: The study looked at the effect of siplizumab, an anti-CD2 antibody, on alloreactive T-cell subsets in allogeneic mixed lymphocyte reactions made from human PBMCs. Results the study describes overall, beyond this receptor: The suppressive function of proliferating Tregs from siplizumab cultures was not functionally confirmed. A naive or memory phenotype could not be assigned to roughly 80-96% of proliferating CD4+ or CD8+ clones. Compared with memory T cells, unstimulated naive T cells appeared more diverse, and naive cells seemed to make a substantial contribution to the alloresponse. Because sequences below about 10^-5 frequency were poorly captured, only a minor fraction of alloreactive clones could be mapped to unstimulated subsets. Among mappable alloreactive CD4+ clones, the Treg-derived fraction averaged around 63% with siplizumab versus 26.9% in control reactions. Siplizumab significantly lowered the cumulative frequency of alloreactive sequences that could be traced to unstimulated CD4+ memory T cells.

The library was prepared using the immunoSEQ multiplex PCR assay. The deep sequencing platform assayed about 91,000 TCR templates per sample. Genomic DNA extracted from sorted T cells was used for TCRbeta CDR3 sequencing. As for the original processing: The R programming language was used for clonal analysis of the TCRbeta CDR3 data. Comparing unstimulated samples against CFSE-low samples taken after the reaction was how alloreactive CD4+ and CD8+ clones were defined. By matching sequences to the repertoires of sorted unstimulated Treg and non-Treg cells, each alloreactive CD4+ clone was assigned a regulatory or non-regulatory origin. Imported from immuneACCESS, the table was reduced by TCRdb to in-frame sequences with V and J called. These copies leave out some clones; in studies compared against another copy, an unresolved V gene accounts for under half, and the cause of the remainder is not known. The D gene and trimming were derived from the DNA, and the V and J assignments and clone size from that table. This sample lists around 61,000 clones; about 98% were detected once. The ten largest clonotypes hold 0.85% to 1.4% of the sample.

The CDR3 goes from the cysteine to the phenylalanine over 12 residues. The DNA shown is the 36-base CDR3, in frame from base 1. Reading the germline V gene gives CDR1 SGDLS and CDR2 YYNGEE. V and J lose 3 bases and 5 bases, and a span of 9 bases separates them. On this clone: The specificity of this receptor is unknown. Qualities for individual bases were not recorded, and no much larger clone is one base off.

In addition, sequencing in three donor pairs included unstimulated CD8+ effector memory subsets alongside CD4+ naive, CD8+ naive, CD8+ TEMRA and CD4+ memory subsets. Sorted unstimulated T cells and proliferating T cells recovered from mixed lymphocyte reactions underwent TCRbeta CDR3 sequencing. Fresh whole blood from fewer than 12 HLA-typed healthy donors was used to isolate PBMCs. The source material was naive CD8+ T cells sorted from blood. The sample's cell subset or site label is to be understood as: unstimulated naive T cells. The sequence came from a human donor in good health. The rearrangement joined TRBV9 to TRBJ2-7; the D gene is possibly TRBD2, with 5 bases matching. The bases are TGTGCCAGCAGCGAGGGAGATGACGAGCAGTACTTC. It codes for CASSEGDDEQYF.